One sample yielded the 4 T cell receptor beta chains listed below, sequenced in a study of cytomegalovirus exposure and HLA in healthy donors. PCR used 60 Vbeta primers and 13 Jbeta primers. TCRdb's table, derived via immunoSEQ multiplex PCR, lists solely in-frame clones and lacks some. This sample has around 140,000 clones; roughly 80% occur once, and the top ten carry around 1.5%. Material: PBMCs. The receptors originated from a female donor in good health and CMV-seronegative.

V is TRBV27 and J is TRBJ2-7; 7 bases match TRBD1. The J segment lost 6 bases and the V segment lost 6 bases, leaving 14 bases of the junction unmatched. This CDR3 comprises 15 residues. Germline loops: CDR1 MNHEY, CDR2 SMNVEV (reference sequence). The CDR3 nucleotides read TGTGCCAGCAGGGTCTTAGACAGGGAATTTAGCGAGCAGTACTTC. As protein: CASRVLDREFSEQYF.

This rearrangement joins TRBV10-3 to TRBJ2-7; TRBD1 aligns across 10 bases. Per germline, CDR1 ENHRY and CDR2 SYGVKD. This CDR3 is 14 amino acids long. V trimming: 10 bases; J trimming: 4 bases; junction bases outside the gene matches: 10. The CDR3 region is CASEPGQGLYEQYF. CDR3 in DNA: TGTGCCAGCGAACCGGGACAGGGGTTATACGAGCAGTACTTC.

The table lists this clone with a count of one. The CDR3 coding sequence is TGCGCCAGCAGCTCGGGGGACTACTACAATGAGCAGTTCTTC. Amino acids: CASSSGDYYNEQFF. The chain combines TRBV5-1 with TRBJ2-1; 7 positions match TRBD2. V lost 3 bases and J lost 3; bases outside the gene matches: 3. Germline V gene sequence: CDR1 SGHRS, CDR2 YFSETQ. The CDR3 has 14 residues.

The chain combines TRBV6-5 with TRBJ1-1; 8 positions agree with TRBD1. Germline CDR1 reads MNHEY; CDR2 reads SVGAGI. The V segment lost 5 bases and the J segment 4 bases; nucleotides outside the gene matches: 9. CDR3 size: 15 residues. The CDR3 protein is CASSPDRGVFTEAFF. For the CDR3, the DNA is TGTGCCAGCAGTCCTGACAGGGGAGTTTTCACTGAAGCTTTCTTT.